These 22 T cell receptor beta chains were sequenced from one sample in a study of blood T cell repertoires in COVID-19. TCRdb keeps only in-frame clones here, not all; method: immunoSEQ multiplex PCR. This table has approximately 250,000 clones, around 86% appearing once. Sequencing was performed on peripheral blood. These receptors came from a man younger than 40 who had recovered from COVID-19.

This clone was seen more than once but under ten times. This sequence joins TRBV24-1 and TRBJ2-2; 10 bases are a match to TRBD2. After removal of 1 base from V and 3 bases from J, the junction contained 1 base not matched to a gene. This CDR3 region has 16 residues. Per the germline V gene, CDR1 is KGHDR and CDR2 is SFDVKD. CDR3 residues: CATSDLAGGHTGELFF. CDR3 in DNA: TGTGCCACCAGTGATTTAGCGGGGGGGCACACCGGGGAGCTGTTTTTT.

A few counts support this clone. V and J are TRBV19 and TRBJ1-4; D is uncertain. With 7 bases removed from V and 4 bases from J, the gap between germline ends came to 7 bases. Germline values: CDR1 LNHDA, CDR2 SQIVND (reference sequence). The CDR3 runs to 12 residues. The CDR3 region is CASTHFNEKLFF. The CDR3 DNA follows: TGTGCCAGTACCCACTTTAATGAAAAACTGTTTTTT.

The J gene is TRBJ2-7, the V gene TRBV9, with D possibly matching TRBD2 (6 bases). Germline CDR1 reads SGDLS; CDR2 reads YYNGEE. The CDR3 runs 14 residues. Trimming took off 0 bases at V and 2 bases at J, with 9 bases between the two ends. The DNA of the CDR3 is TGTGCCAGCAGCGTAGGCGGGGACCCCTACGAGCAGTACTTC. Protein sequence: CASSVGGDPYEQYF.

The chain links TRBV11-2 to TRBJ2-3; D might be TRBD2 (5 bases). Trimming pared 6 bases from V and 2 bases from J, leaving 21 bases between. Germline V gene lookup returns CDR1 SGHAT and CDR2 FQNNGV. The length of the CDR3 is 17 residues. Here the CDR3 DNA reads TGTGCCAGCAGACCTACAAGAGGGCTAGCAACCACAGATACGCAGTATTTT. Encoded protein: CASRPTRGLATTDTQYF.

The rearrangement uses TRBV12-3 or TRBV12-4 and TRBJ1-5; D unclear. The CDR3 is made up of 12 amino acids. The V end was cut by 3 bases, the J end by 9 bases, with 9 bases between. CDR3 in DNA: TGTGCCAGCAGTTTTCTGAGAGGGCCCCAGCATTTT. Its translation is CASSFLRGPQHF.

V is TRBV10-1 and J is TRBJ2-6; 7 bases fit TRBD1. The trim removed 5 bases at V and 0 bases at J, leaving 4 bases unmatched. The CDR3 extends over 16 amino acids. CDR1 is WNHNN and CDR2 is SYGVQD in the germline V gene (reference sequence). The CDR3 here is CASSSDRDSGANVLTF. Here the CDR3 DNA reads TGCGCCAGCAGTAGCGACAGGGACTCTGGGGCCAACGTCCTGACTTTC.

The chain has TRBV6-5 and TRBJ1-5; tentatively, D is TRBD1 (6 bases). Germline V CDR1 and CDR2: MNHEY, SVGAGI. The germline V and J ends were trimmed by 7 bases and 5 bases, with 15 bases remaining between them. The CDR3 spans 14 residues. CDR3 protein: CASIIRGSDQPQHF. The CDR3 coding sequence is TGTGCCAGCATCATCAGGGGTTCCGATCAGCCCCAGCATTTT.

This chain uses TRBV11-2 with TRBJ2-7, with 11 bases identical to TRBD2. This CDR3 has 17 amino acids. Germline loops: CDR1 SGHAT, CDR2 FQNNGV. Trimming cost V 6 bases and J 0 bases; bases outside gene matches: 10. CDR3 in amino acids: CASRYGTSGLNSYEQYF. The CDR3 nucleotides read TGTGCCAGCAGGTACGGGACTAGCGGATTAAACTCCTACGAGCAGTACTTC.

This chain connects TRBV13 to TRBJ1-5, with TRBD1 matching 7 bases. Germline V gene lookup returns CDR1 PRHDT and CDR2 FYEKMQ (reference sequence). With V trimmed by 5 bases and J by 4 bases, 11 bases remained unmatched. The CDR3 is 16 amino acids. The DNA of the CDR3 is TGTGCCAGCAGCGCCCGACAGGGTAGATCGAATCAGCCCCAGCATTTT. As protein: CASSARQGRSNQPQHF.

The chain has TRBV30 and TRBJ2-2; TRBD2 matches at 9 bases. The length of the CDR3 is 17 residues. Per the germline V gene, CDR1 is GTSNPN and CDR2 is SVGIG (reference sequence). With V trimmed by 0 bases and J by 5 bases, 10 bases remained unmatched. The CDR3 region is CAWSVPRGGGTTGELFF. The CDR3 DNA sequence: TGTGCCTGGAGTGTACCGCGGGGGGGAGGAACGACCGGGGAGCTGTTTTTT.

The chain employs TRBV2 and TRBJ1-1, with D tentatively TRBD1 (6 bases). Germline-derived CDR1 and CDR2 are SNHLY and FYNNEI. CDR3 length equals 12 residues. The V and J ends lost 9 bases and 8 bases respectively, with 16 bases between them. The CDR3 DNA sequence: TGTGCCAGACAGGGTGAAGATTGGGAAGCTTTCTTT. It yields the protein CARQGEDWEAFF.

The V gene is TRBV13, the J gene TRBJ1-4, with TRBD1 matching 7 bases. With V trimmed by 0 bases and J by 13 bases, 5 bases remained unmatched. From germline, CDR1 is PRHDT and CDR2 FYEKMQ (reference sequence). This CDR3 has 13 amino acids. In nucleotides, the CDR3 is TGTGCCAGCAGCTTAGGCCGTCACAGGGGACTGTTTTTT. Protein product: CASSLGRHRGLFF.

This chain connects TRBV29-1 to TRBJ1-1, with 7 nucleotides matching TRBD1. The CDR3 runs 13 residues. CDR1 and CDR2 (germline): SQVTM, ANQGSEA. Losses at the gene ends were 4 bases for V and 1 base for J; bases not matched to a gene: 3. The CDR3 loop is CSVAHRGNTEAFF. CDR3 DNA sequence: TGCAGCGTTGCCCACAGGGGGAACACTGAAGCTTTCTTT.

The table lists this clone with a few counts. CDR3 coding DNA: TGTGCCAGCAGCCCTCTAGGCTACGAGCAGTACTTC. It is translated as CASSPLGYEQYF. The chain has TRBV12-3 or TRBV12-4 and TRBJ2-7; D remains ambiguous. The germline V and J ends were trimmed by 6 bases and 3 bases, with 9 bases remaining between them. This CDR3 has 12 residues.

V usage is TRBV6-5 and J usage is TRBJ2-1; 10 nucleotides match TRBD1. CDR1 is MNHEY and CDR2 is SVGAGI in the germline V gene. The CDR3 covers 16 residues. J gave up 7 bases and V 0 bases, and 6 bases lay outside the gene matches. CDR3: CASSYSSRTGGNEQFF. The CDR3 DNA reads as TGTGCCAGCAGTTACTCGTCTCGGACAGGGGGAAATGAGCAGTTCTTC.

This chain's CDR3 is CASSLTENTEAFF. CDR3 in DNA: TGCGCCAGCAGTCTGACAGAGAACACTGAAGCTTTCTTT. The V gene is TRBV10-1, the J gene TRBJ1-1; a weak D match, TRBD1 (5 bases). Germline assignment: CDR1 WNHNN and CDR2 SYGVQD (reference sequence). V lost 5 bases, J lost 1 base, and 8 bases lay in between. The CDR3 has 13 residues.

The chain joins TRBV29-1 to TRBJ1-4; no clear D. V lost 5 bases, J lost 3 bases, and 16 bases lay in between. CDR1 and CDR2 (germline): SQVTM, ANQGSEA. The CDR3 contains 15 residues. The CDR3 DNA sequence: TGCAGCGTTTTTTTAACCAGCGGTGCTAATGAAAAACTGTTTTTT. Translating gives CSVFLTSGANEKLFF.

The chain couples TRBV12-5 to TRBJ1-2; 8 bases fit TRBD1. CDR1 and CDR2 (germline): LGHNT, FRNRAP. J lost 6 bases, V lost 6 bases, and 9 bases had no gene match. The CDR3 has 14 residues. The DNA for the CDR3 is TGTGCTAGTGGCGGAACAGGGGGAAGAGATGGCTACACCTTC. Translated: CASGGTGGRDGYTF.

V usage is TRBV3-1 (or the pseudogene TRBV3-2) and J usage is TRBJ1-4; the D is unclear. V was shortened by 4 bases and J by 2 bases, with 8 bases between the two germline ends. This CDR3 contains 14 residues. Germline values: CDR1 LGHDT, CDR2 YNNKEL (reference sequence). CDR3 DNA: TGTGCCAGCAGCCCTTCAGGCACTAATGAAAAACTGTTTTTT. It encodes CASSPSGTNEKLFF.

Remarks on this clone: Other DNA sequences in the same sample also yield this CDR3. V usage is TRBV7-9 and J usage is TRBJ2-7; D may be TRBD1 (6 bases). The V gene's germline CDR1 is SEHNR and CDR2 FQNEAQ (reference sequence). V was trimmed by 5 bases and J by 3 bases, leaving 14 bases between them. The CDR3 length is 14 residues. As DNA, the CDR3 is TGTGCCAGCAGCACCGGGACATTATACTACGAGCAGTACTTC. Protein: CASSTGTLYYEQYF.

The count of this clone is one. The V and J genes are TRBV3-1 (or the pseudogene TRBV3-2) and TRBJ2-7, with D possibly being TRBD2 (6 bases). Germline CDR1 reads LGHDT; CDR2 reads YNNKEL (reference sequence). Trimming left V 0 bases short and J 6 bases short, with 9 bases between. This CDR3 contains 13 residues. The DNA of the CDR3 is TGTGCCAGCAGCCAAGAGCGGGGACGCGAGCAGTACTTC. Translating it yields CASSQERGREQYF.

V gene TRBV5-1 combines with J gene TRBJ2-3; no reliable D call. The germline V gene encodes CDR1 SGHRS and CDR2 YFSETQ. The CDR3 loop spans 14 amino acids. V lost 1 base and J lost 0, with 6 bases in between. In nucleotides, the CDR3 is TGCGCCAGCAGCTTGTACTCTAGCACAGATACGCAGTATTTT. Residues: CASSLYSSTDTQYF.